This TCR beta chain was captured in a study of blood T cell repertoires in COVID-19. About the study: COVID-19 samples collected from the United States, Italy and Spain covered acute and convalescent phases. T cells, B-cell-depleted T cells, or PBMCs supplied cDNA or gDNA.

From germline, CDR1 is SEHNR and CDR2 FQNEAQ (reference sequence). This CDR3 is 15 amino acids long. Trimming cost V 5 bases and J 3 bases; bases outside gene matches: 7. Only in-frame clones appear in the TCRdb table, and some are missing; sequencing was by immunoSEQ multiplex PCR. The sample records 100,000 to 120,000 clones, approximately 81% being singletons. The chain combines TRBV7-9 with TRBJ2-3, with 8 bases matching TRBD1. Sequencing used peripheral blood. This clonotype was sampled from a man in his forties or fifties with acute or convalescent COVID-19. The CDR3 nucleotides read TGTGCCAGCAGCCCGGACAGGGCGAGAACAGATACGCAGTATTTT. It codes for CASSPDRARTDTQYF.